What follows are 12 T cell receptor beta chains derived from one specimen sequenced in a study of cytomegalovirus exposure and HLA in healthy donors (dated by TCRdb to 2015 to 2018). The protocol used for the library was the immunoSEQ multiplex PCR assay. Imported from immuneACCESS, the table was reduced by TCRdb to in-frame sequences with V and J called. These copies leave out some clones; in studies compared against another copy, an unresolved V gene accounts for under half, and the cause of the remainder is not known. This sample lists roughly 120,000 clones; 88% were detected once. Of the sample, 1.5% to 2% is held by the ten largest clones. Sequencing used PBMCs. These receptors all come from a man between 18 and 29 years old in good health and CMV-seronegative.

The rearrangement uses TRBV13 and TRBJ2-7; D is possibly TRBD1 (5 bases). Germline assignment: CDR1 PRHDT and CDR2 FYEKMQ (reference sequence). V was trimmed by 2 bases and J by 0 bases, leaving 8 bases between them. CDR3 length: 14 amino acids. CDR3 bases: TGTGCCAGCAGCTTACAGGGAAGCTCCTACGAGCAGTACTTC. Translated: CASSLQGSSYEQYF.

This chain uses TRBV28 with TRBJ2-2; the D gene is possibly TRBD1 (5 bases). Germline V gives CDR1 MDHEN, CDR2 SYDVKM. V was clipped by 7 bases and J by 7 bases, with 13 bases between them. The CDR3 is 13 amino acids. The CDR3 region is CASIPQGIGELFF. CDR3 in DNA: TGTGCCAGCATCCCCCAGGGAATCGGGGAGCTGTTTTTT.

The V call is TRBV6-5, the J call TRBJ1-5, with TRBD1 identical over 10 bases. Germline V gene lookup returns CDR1 MNHEY and CDR2 SVGAGI. The trim removed 5 bases at V and 6 bases at J, leaving 4 bases unmatched. CDR3 length: 14 amino acids. The CDR3 loop is CASSGQGGGQPQHF. CDR3 DNA: TGTGCCAGCAGTGGACAGGGGGGGGGTCAGCCCCAGCATTTT.

This rearrangement joins TRBV5-1 to TRBJ2-7; 7 bases are a match to TRBD1. CDR1 is SGHRS and CDR2 is YFSETQ in the germline V gene. This CDR3 has 13 amino acids. Germline trimming cut 4 bases from V and 2 bases from J; bases unmatched to any gene: 3. This CDR3 is CASSKGTAYEQYF. DNA for the CDR3: TGCGCCAGCAGCAAAGGGACAGCCTACGAGCAGTACTTC.

This chain connects TRBV5-6 to TRBJ1-5; D is perhaps TRBD1 (5 bases). The CDR3 totals 15 residues. Germline CDR1 and CDR2: SGHDT and YYEEEE. The ends were cut back, 4 bases at V and 1 base at J, with 12 bases in the middle. The CDR3 DNA sequence: TGTGCCAGCAGCCTGGCAGGGTACAGCAATCAGCCCCAGCATTTT. Amino acids: CASSLAGYSNQPQHF.

This rearrangement joins TRBV2 to TRBJ1-1, with D unclear. CDR3 length equals 13 residues. V gave up 8 bases and J gave up 0 bases, with 10 bases separating them. Germline V CDR1 and CDR2: SNHLY, FYNNEI. CDR3 loop: CASLTQLNTEAFF. The CDR3 region has the DNA TGTGCCAGCTTGACACAGCTGAACACTGAAGCTTTCTTT.

This chain links TRBV7-2 with TRBJ1-2, with 7 bases identical to TRBD1. This CDR3 region has 15 residues. V gave up 6 bases and J gave up 4 bases; unmatched junction bases: 11. CDR1 and CDR2 (germline): SGHTA, FQGNSA. This CDR3 is CASRDYRGESYGYTF. The CDR3 DNA sequence: TGTGCCAGCAGAGATTACAGGGGAGAATCCTATGGCTACACCTTC. Looking up the rest from reference TRBV7-2 and TRBJ1-2 gives the full variable domain: GAGVSQSPSNKVTEKGKDVELRCDPISGHTALYWYRQSLGQGLEFLIYFQGNSAPDKSGLPSDRFSAERTGGSVSTLTIQRTQQEDSAVYLCASRDYRGESYGYTFGSGTRLTVV.

The V gene is TRBV27, the J gene TRBJ2-1, with D unresolved. The germline CDR1 and CDR2 sequences are MNHEY and SMNVEV (reference sequence). Trimming removed 6 bases at V and 0 bases at J, with 9 bases between. The CDR3 loop spans 14 amino acids. CDR3 sequence (DNA): TGTGCCAGCAGGGAGAGGAGCTCCTACAATGAGCAGTTCTTC. Its protein product is CASRERSSYNEQFF.

This chain joins TRBV29-1 and TRBJ2-6; 8 positions agree with TRBD1. Germline V gene sequence: CDR1 SQVTM, CDR2 ANQGSEA. The trim removed 6 bases at V and 3 bases at J, leaving 4 bases unmatched. This CDR3 spans 14 amino acids. The CDR3 sequence: CSVAQGVGANVLTF. Here the CDR3 DNA reads TGCAGCGTCGCACAGGGGGTTGGGGCCAACGTCCTGACTTTC.

This chain uses TRBV11-3 with TRBJ2-7, with 8 bases fitting TRBD1. The ends lost 5 bases at V and 7 bases at J; junction bases unmatched: 13. The CDR3 has 15 amino acids. From germline, CDR1 is SGHNT and CDR2 YENEEA. CDR3: CASSRMGTGGREQYF. The CDR3 DNA follows: TGTGCCAGCAGCCGAATGGGAACAGGGGGTCGGGAGCAGTACTTC.

In its sample, this clone was seen a few times. This rearrangement joins TRBV5-5 to TRBJ1-2, with 8 bases aligning to TRBD1. Germline V gene sequence: CDR1 SGHKS, CDR2 YYEKEE (reference sequence). CDR3 length: 17 residues. With 5 bases clipped from V and 4 bases from J, the junction kept 16 bases outside the gene matches. This CDR3 is CASSKGHGTGEGYGYTF. DNA for the CDR3: TGTGCCAGCAGTAAGGGACACGGGACAGGAGAGGGCTATGGCTACACCTTC.

The chain employs TRBV5-5 and TRBJ2-3, with a possible D match to TRBD2 (6 bases). The CDR3 has 15 amino acids. The germline CDR1 and CDR2 sequences are SGHKS and YYEKEE (reference sequence). V gave up 3 bases and J gave up 6 bases, with 17 bases separating them. The CDR3 protein is CASSYSGVPSDTQYF. CDR3 nucleotide sequence: TGTGCCAGCAGCTACTCGGGGGTTCCATCGGATACGCAGTATTTT.